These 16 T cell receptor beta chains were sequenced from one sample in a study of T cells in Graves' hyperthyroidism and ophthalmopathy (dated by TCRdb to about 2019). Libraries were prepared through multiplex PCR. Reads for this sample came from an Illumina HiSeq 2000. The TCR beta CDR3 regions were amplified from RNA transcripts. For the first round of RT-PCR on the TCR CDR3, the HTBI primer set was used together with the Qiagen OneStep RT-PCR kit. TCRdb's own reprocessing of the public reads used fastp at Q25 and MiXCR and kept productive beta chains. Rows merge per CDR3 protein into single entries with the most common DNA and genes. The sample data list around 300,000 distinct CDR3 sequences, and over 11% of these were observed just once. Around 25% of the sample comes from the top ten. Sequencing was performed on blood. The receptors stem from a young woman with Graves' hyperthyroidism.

The CDR3 loop is CASSWGGQVTDTQYF. CDR3 sequence (DNA): TGTGCCAGCAGCTGGGGGGGACAGGTCACAGATACGCAGTATTTT. The V gene is TRBV5-4, the J gene TRBJ2-3; D is possibly TRBD1 (8 bases). Trimming took 3 bases from V and 2 from J, leaving 13 bases between them. Germline CDR1 SGHNT, CDR2 YYREEE (reference sequence). CDR3 length equals 15 residues.

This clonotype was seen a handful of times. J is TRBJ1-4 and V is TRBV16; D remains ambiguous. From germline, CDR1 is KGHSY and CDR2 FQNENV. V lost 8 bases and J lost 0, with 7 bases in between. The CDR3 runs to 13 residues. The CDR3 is CASLSATNEKLFF. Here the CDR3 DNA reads TGTGCCAGCCTTTCGGCAACTAATGAAAAACTGTTTTTT.

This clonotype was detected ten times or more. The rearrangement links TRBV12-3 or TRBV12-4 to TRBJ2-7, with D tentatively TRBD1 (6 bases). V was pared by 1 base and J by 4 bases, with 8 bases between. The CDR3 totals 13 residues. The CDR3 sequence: CASSLGQEYEQYF. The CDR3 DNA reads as TGTGCCAGCAGTTTAGGACAGGAGTACGAGCAGTACTTC.

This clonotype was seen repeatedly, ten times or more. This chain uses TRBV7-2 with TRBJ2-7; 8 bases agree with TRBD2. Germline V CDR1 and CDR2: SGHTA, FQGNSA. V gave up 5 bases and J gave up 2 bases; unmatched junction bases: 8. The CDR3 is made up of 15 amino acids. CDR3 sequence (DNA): TGTGCCAGCAGCCTACCGGATAGCGGGACCTACGAGCAGTACTTC. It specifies CASSLPDSGTYEQYF.

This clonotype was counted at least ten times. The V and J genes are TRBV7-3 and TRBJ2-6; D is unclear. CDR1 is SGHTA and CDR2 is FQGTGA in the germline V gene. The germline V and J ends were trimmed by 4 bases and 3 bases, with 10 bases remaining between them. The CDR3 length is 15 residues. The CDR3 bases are TGTGCCAGCAGCTCCTCGCCAGTTGGGGCCAACGTCCTGACTTTC. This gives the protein CASSSSPVGANVLTF. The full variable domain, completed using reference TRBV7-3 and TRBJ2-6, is GAGVSQTPSNKVTEKGKYVELRCDPISGHTALYWYRQSLGQGPEFLIYFQGTGAADDSGLPNDRFFAVRPEGSVSTLKIQRTERGDSAVYLCASSSSPVGANVLTFGAGSRLTVL.

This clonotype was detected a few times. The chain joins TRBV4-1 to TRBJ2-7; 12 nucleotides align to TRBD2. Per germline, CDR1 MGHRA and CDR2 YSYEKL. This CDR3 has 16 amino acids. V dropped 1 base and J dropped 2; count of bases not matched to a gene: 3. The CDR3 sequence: CASSQVGTSGPYEQYF. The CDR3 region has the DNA TGCGCCAGCAGCCAAGTAGGGACTAGCGGGCCCTACGAGCAGTACTTC.

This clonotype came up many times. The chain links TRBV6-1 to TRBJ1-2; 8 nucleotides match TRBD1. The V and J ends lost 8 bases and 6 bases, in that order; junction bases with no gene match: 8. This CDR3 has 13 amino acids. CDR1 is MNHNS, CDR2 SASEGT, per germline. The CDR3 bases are TGTGCCAGCCAAGCCGGGACAGGTCATGGCTACACCTTC. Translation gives CASQAGTGHGYTF.

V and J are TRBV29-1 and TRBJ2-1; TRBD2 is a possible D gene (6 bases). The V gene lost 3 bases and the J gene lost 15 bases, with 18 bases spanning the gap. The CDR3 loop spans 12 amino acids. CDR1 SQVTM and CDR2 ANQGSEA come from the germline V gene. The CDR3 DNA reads TGCAGCGTTGAGGACGGGAGCCCTTTGTTGTTCTTC. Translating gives CSVEDGSPLLFF.

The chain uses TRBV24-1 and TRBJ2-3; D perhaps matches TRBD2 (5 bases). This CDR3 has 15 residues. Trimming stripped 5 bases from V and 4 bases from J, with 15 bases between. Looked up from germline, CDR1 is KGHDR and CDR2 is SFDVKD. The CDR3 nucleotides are TGTGCCACCAGTGGCGGTAAGCTAGCAGCAGATACGCAGTATTTT. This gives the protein CATSGGKLAADTQYF.

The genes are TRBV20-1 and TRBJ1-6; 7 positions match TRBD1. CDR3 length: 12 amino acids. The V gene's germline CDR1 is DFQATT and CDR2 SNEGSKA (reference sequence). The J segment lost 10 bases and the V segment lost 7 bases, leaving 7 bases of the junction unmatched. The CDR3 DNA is TGCAGTGTTGTGACAGGGTTCTCACCCCTCCACTTT. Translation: CSVVTGFSPLHF.

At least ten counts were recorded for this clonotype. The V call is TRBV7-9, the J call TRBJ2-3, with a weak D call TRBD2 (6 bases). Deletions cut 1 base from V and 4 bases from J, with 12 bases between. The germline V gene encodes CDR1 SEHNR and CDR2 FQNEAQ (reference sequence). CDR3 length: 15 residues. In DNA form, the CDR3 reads TGTGCCAGCAGCTTAGTGTCCGGGAGCCCAGATACGCAGTATTTT. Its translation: CASSLVSGSPDTQYF.

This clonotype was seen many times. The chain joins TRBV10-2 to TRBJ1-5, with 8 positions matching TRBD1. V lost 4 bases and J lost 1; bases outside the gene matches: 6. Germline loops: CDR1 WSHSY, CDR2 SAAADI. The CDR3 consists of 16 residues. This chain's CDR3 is CASSAGGGGSNQPQHF. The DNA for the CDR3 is TGCGCCAGCAGTGCAGGGGGCGGGGGGAGCAATCAGCCCCAGCATTTT.

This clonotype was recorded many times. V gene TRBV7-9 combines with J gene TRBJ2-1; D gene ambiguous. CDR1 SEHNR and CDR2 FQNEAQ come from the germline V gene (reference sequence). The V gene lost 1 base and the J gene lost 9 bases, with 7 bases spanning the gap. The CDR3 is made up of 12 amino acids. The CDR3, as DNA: TGTGCCAGCAGCTTAGTAACGCCTGAGCAGTTCTTC. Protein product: CASSLVTPEQFF. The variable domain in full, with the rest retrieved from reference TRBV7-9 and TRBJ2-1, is DTGVSQNPRHKITKRGQNVTFRCDPISEHNRLYWYRQTLGQGPEFLTYFQNEAQLEKSRLLSDRFSAERPKGSFSTLEIQRTEQGDSAMYLCASSLVTPEQFFGPGTRLTVL.

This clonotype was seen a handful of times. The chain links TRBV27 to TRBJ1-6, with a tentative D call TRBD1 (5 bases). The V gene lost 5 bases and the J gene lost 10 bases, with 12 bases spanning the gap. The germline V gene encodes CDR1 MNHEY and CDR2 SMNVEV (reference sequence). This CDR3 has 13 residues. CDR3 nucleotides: TGTGCCAGCAGTCTTCCGGGGCGGTCACCCCTCCACTTT. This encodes CASSLPGRSPLHF.

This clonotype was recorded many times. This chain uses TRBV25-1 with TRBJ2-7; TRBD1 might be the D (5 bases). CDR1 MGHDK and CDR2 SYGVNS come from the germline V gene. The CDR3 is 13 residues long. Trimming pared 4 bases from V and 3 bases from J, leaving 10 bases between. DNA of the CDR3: TGTGCCAGCAGTGGGGCAGGGTTCTACGAGCAGTACTTC. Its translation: CASSGAGFYEQYF.

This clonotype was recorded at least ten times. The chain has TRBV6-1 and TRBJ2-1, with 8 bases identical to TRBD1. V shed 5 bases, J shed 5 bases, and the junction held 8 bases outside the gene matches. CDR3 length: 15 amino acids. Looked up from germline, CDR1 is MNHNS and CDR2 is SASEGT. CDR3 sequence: CASSLYGTGDNEQFF. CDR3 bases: TGTGCCAGCAGTTTATACGGGACAGGAGACAATGAGCAGTTCTTC.